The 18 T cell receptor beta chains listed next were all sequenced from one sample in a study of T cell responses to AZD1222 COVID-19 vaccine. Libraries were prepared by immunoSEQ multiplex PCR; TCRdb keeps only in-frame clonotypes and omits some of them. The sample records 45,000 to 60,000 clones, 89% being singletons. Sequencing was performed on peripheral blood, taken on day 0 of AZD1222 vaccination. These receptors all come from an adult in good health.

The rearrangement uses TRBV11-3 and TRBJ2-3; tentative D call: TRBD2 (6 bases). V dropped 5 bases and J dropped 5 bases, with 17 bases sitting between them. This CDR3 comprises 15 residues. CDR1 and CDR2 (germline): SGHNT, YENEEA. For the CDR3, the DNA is TGTGCCAGCAGCCCCTCGGGGCCGGGGGAAGATACGCAGTATTTT. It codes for CASSPSGPGEDTQYF.

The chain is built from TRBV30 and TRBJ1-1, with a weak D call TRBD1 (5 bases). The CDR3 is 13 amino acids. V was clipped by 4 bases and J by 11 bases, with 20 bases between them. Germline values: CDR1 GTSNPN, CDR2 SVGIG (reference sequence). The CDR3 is CAWIGNSGARAFF. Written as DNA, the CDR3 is TGTGCCTGGATCGGGAACTCCGGGGCGCGCGCTTTCTTT.

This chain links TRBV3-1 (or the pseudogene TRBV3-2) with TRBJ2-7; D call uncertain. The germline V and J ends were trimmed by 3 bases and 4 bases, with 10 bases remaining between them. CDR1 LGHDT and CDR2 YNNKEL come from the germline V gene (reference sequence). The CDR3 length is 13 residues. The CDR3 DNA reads TGTGCCAGCAGCCAGCTAATAGCATACGAGCAGTACTTC. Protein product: CASSQLIAYEQYF.

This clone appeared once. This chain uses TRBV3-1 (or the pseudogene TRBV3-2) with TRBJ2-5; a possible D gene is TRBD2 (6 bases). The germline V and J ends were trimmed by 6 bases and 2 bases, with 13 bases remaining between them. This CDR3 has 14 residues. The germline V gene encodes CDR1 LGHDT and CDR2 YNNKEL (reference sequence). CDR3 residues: CASSLTGRQETQYF. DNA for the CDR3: TGTGCCAGCAGTCTTACCGGGAGACAAGAGACCCAGTACTTC.

CDR3 sequence: CASSRGTENTEAFF. CDR3 bases: TGTGCCAGCAGCCGCGGTACAGAGAACACTGAAGCTTTCTTT. V and J are TRBV5-4 and TRBJ1-1; D is ambiguous. The CDR3 has 14 amino acids. V lost 4 bases, J lost 1 base, and 11 bases lay in between. From germline, CDR1 is SGHNT and CDR2 YYREEE (reference sequence).

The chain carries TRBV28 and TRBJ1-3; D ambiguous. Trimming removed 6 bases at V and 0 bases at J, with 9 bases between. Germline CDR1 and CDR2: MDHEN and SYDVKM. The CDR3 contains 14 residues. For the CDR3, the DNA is TGTGCCAGCAGGCCTGACCTCTCTGGAAACACCATATATTTT. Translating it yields CASRPDLSGNTIYF.

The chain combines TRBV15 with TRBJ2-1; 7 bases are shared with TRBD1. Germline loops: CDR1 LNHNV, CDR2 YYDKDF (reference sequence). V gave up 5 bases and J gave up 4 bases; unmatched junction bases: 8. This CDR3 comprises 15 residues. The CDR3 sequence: CATSGGQTVYNEQFF. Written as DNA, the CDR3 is TGTGCCACCAGCGGGGGACAGACAGTGTACAATGAGCAGTTCTTC.

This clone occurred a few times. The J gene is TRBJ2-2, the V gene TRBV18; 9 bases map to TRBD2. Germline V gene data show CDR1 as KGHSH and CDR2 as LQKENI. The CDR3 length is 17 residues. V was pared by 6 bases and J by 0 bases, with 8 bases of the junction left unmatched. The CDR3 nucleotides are TGTGCCAGCTCCGCGGGGCTAGCGGGGACGAACACCGGGGAGCTGTTTTTT. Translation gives CASSAGLAGTNTGELFF. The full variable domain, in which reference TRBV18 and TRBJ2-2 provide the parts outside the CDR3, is NAGVMQNPRHLVRRRGQEARLRCSPMKGHSHVYWYRQLPEEGLKFMVYLQKENIIDESGMPKERFSAEFPKEGPSILRIQQVVRGDSAAYFCASSAGLAGTNTGELFFGEGSRLTVL.

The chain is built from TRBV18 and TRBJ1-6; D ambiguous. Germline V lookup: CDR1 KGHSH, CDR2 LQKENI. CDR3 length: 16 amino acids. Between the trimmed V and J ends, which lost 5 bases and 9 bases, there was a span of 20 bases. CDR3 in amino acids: CASSTRVLGEGSPLHF. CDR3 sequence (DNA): TGTGCCAGCTCAACCCGTGTTTTAGGTGAGGGTTCACCCCTCCACTTT.

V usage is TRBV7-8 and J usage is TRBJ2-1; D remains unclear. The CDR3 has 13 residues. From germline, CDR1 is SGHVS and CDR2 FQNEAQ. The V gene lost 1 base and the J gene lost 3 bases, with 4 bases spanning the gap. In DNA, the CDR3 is TGTGCCAGCAGCTTAGTGAGCTACAATGAGCAGTTCTTC. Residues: CASSLVSYNEQFF.

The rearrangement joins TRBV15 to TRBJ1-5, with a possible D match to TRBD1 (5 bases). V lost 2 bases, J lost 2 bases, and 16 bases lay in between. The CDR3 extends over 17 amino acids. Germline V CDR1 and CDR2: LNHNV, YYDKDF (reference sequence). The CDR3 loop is CATSRSQGTRGNQPQHF. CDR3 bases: TGTGCCACCAGCAGAAGCCAAGGGACCCGAGGCAATCAGCCCCAGCATTTT.

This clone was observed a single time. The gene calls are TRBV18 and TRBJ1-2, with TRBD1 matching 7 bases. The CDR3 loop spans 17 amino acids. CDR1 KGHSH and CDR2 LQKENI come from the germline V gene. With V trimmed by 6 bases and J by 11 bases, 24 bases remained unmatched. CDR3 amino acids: CASSYTGGVDRASAYTF. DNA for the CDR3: TGTGCCAGCTCGTATACGGGGGGCGTCGACAGGGCCTCAGCTTACACCTTC.

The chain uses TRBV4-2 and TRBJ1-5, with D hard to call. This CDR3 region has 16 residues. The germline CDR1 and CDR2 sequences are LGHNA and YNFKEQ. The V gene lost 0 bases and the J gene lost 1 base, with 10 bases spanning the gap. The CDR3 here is CASSQDPGNSNQPQHF. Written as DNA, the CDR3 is TGTGCCAGCAGCCAAGATCCCGGCAACAGCAATCAGCCCCAGCATTTT.

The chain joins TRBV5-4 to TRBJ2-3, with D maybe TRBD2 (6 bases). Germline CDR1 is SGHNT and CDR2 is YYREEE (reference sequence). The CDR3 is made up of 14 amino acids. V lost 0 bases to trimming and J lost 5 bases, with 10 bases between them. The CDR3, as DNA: TGTGCCAGCAGCTTGGGAAGGAGGGAAGATACGCAGTATTTT. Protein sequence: CASSLGRREDTQYF.

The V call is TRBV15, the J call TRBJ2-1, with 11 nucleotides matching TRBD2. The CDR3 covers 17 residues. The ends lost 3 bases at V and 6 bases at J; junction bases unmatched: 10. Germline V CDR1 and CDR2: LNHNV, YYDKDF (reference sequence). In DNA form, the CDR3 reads TGTGCCACCAGCAGCCTAGCGGGAGGCGGTTGGACCAATGAGCAGTTCTTC. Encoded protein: CATSSLAGGGWTNEQFF.

DNA of the CDR3: TGTGCCAGCAGTGAGCGGGAGACAGATACGCAGTATTTT. Translating gives CASSERETDTQYF. This chain links TRBV6-4 with TRBJ2-3; 7 bases are shared with TRBD2. This CDR3 has 13 residues. With V trimmed by 3 bases and J by 3 bases, 0 bases remained unmatched. Germline V gene data show CDR1 as MRHNA and CDR2 as SNTAGT.

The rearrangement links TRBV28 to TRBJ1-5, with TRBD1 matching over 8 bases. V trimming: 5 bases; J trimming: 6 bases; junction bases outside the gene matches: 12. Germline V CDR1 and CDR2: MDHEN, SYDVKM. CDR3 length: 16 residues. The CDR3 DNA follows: TGTGCCAGCAGTCCTATGGCAGGACAGGGCAGTCAGCCCCAGCATTTT. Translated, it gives CASSPMAGQGSQPQHF.

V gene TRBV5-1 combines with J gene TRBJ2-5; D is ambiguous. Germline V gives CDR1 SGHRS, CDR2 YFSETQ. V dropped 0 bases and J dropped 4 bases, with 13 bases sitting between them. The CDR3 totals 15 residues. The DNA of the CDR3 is TGCGCCAGCAGCTTGGCGGCGTCATCCCGAGAGACCCAGTACTTC. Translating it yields CASSLAASSRETQYF.